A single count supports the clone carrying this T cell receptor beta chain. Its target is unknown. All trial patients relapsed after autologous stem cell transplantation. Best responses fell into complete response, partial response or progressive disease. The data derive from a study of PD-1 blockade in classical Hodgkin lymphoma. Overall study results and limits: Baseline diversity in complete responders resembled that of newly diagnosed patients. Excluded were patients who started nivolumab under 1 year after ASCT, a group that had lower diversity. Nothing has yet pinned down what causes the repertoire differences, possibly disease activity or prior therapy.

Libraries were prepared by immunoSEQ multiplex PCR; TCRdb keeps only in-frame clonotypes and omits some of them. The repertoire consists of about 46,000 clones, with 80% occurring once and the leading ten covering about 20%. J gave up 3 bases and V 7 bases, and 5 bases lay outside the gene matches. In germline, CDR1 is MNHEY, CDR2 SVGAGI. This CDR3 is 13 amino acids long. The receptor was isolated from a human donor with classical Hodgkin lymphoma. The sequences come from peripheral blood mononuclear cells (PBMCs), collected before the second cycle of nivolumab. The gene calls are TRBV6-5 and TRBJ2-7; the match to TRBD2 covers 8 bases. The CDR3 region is CASTRGGYYEQYF. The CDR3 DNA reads TGTGCCAGCACCCGGGGGGGGTACTACGAGCAGTACTTC.